Each of the 22 T cell receptor beta chains below was sequenced from the same sample in a study of radiotherapy plus CTLA-4 blockade in lung cancer. Sequenced by immunoSEQ multiplex PCR; TCRdb stores in-frame clones only, minus some. The table includes tens of thousands of clones, 70% to 80% detected once. The sequenced sample was peripheral blood, obtained from a patient treated with radiotherapy plus ipilimumab. The receptors were gathered from a human donor with non-small cell lung cancer who had a complete response to radiotherapy plus ipilimumab.

This clone came up once. The chain combines TRBV5-1 with TRBJ1-3; D is unresolved. Between the trimmed V and J ends, which lost 5 bases and 1 base, there was a span of 13 bases. This CDR3 region has 15 residues. CDR1 and CDR2 from the germline V gene are SGHRS and YFSETQ. This CDR3 is CASSQRGGSGNTIYF. In DNA form, the CDR3 reads TGCGCCAGCAGTCAAAGAGGAGGTTCTGGAAACACCATATATTTT. Supplemented by reference TRBV5-1 and TRBJ1-3, the full variable domain reads KAGVTQTPRYLIKTRGQQVTLSCSPISGHRSVSWYQQTPGQGLQFLFEYFSETQRNKGNFPGRFSGRQFSNSRSEMNVSTLELGDSALYLCASSQRGGSGNTIYFGEGSWLTVV.

The CDR3 DNA reads TGTGCCAGCAGCTTAGAACCGGGACAGGGTTACGAGCAGTACGTC. Its protein is CASSLEPGQGYEQYV. This chain uses TRBV7-8 with TRBJ2-7; 9 bases are a match to TRBD1. Germline V gene sequence: CDR1 SGHVS, CDR2 FQNEAQ. The CDR3 runs to 15 residues. V shed 1 base and J 4 bases; nucleotides not matched to a gene: 5.

Written as DNA, the CDR3 is TGTGCCAGCATGGACAGGGGGCTGAATCAGCCCCAGCATTTT. This translates into CASMDRGLNQPQHF. This chain joins TRBV28 and TRBJ1-5; 11 positions agree with TRBD1. V was pared by 7 bases and J by 4 bases, with 3 bases of the junction left unmatched. The length of the CDR3 is 14 residues. The germline CDR1 and CDR2 sequences are MDHEN and SYDVKM.

The table lists this clone with a few counts. The V and J genes are TRBV7-9 and TRBJ2-7; 10 bases align to TRBD1. Germline CDR1 reads SEHNR; CDR2 reads FQNEAQ (reference sequence). V lost 1 base, J lost 5 bases, and 5 bases stayed unmatched. The CDR3 sequence is 15 residues long. The CDR3 nucleotides read TGTGCCAGCAGCTTAGGACAGGGGGCAGACAACGAGCAGTACTTC. Its translation: CASSLGQGADNEQYF.

This sequence joins TRBV2 and TRBJ2-7; possibly TRBD2 for D (6 bases). The CDR3 length is 18 residues. V dropped 4 bases and J dropped 1 base, with 23 bases sitting between them. Per germline, CDR1 SNHLY and CDR2 FYNNEI. The CDR3, as DNA: TGTGCCAGCAGTGGTGGGGGGTATCAGGGAAGAGATTCCTACGAGCAGTACTTC. It encodes CASSGGGYQGRDSYEQYF.

This chain links TRBV6-4 with TRBJ2-5, with D possibly matching TRBD1 (5 bases). V was cut by 0 bases and J by 10 bases, with 9 bases left in between. The CDR3 runs 12 residues. Germline CDR1 reads MRHNA; CDR2 reads SNTAGT. CDR3 region: CASSDSCRGQYF. The CDR3 region has the DNA TGTGCCAGCAGTGACTCGTGTAGGGGCCAGTACTTC.

The chain employs TRBV6-6 and TRBJ1-3; D is possibly TRBD1 (5 bases). The CDR3 is made up of 15 amino acids. Trimming left V 0 bases short and J 0 bases short, with 6 bases between. Germline CDR1 reads MNHNY; CDR2 reads SVGAGI (reference sequence). Here the CDR3 reads CASSYSGGSGNTIYF. The CDR3 nucleotides read TGTGCCAGCAGTTACTCGGGGGGCTCTGGAAACACCATATATTTT.

The chain recombines TRBV27 with TRBJ1-2, with 8 bases matching TRBD1. CDR3 size: 13 residues. V shed 6 bases, J shed 6 bases, and the junction held 6 bases outside the gene matches. The V gene's germline CDR1 is MNHEY and CDR2 SMNVEV (reference sequence). In nucleotides, the CDR3 is TGTGCCAGCAGCCGTGACAGGGGCGATGGCTACACCTTC. As protein: CASSRDRGDGYTF.

This chain links TRBV10-3 with TRBJ2-3, with TRBD1 matching 9 bases. Germline CDR1 is ENHRY and CDR2 is SYGVKD. The CDR3 is made up of 15 amino acids. V lost 3 bases, J lost 2 bases, and 3 bases stayed unmatched. The chain's CDR3 is CAISERDRATDTQYF. CDR3 sequence (DNA): TGTGCCATCAGTGAACGGGACAGGGCCACAGATACGCAGTATTTT.

The chain has TRBV9 and TRBJ2-6, with TRBD1 as a possible D gene (7 bases). CDR1 is SGDLS and CDR2 is YYNGEE in the germline V gene. The CDR3 runs to 14 residues. The V end lost 6 bases, the J end lost 4 bases, and 11 bases lay between the germline ends. The CDR3 is CASTRGDGANVLTF. In nucleotides, the CDR3 is TGTGCCAGCACCAGGGGGGACGGGGCCAACGTCCTGACTTTC.

The V gene is TRBV7-9, the J gene TRBJ2-3, with D possibly matching TRBD1 (6 bases). The CDR3 consists of 15 residues. Per germline, CDR1 SEHNR and CDR2 FQNEAQ (reference sequence). Between the trimmed V and J ends, which lost 6 bases and 1 base, there was a span of 14 bases. This CDR3 reads CASSHPGDRTDTQYF. The CDR3 coding sequence is TGTGCCAGCAGTCATCCAGGGGACCGCACAGATACGCAGTATTTT.

This clone occurred a few times. The J gene is TRBJ1-4, the V gene TRBV10-3; 7 positions agree with TRBD1. This CDR3 has 16 amino acids. Trimming took 0 bases from V and 6 from J; bases not matched to a gene: 7. CDR1 is ENHRY, CDR2 SYGVKD, per germline. The CDR3 nucleotides read TGTGCCATCAGTGAGTCGCAGGACGGGACAGATGAAAAACTGTTTTTT. Its translation: CAISESQDGTDEKLFF.

The chain carries TRBV6-5 and TRBJ2-7, with D perhaps matching TRBD1 (5 bases). From germline, CDR1 is MNHEY and CDR2 SVGAGI. The CDR3 length is 14 residues. With 2 bases removed from V and 1 base from J, the gap between germline ends came to 9 bases. The CDR3 DNA sequence: TGTGCCAGCAGTTACCAGGGCCCGTCCTACGAGCAGTACTTC. Translating it yields CASSYQGPSYEQYF.

The genes are TRBV7-8 and TRBJ2-5, with TRBD1 matching over 7 bases. With 6 bases clipped from V and 2 bases from J, the junction kept 9 bases outside the gene matches. This CDR3 is built from 15 residues. Germline V gene data show CDR1 as SGHVS and CDR2 as FQNEAQ. The CDR3 sequence is CASRTRTGAQETQYF. As DNA, the CDR3 is TGTGCCAGCAGAACAAGGACAGGAGCACAAGAGACCCAGTACTTC.

The gene calls are TRBV5-1 and TRBJ1-1; 8 bases align to TRBD1. The CDR3 consists of 16 residues. V lost 3 bases and J lost 2; bases outside the gene matches: 9. Germline V gene data show CDR1 as SGHRS and CDR2 as YFSETQ. CDR3 in amino acids: CASSSPYRGKNTEAFF. CDR3 DNA sequence: TGCGCCAGCAGCTCACCGTACAGGGGGAAAAACACTGAAGCTTTCTTT.

This clone turned up a few times. The genes are TRBV10-3 and TRBJ1-2; TRBD1 agrees at 7 bases. This CDR3 is 13 amino acids long. From germline, CDR1 is ENHRY and CDR2 SYGVKD. V lost 6 bases and J lost 2; bases outside the gene matches: 3. CDR3: CAISGTENYGYTF. The CDR3 DNA sequence: TGTGCCATCAGCGGGACAGAAAACTATGGCTACACCTTC.

The genes are TRBV10-1 and TRBJ1-1; D may be TRBD1 (5 bases). This CDR3 has 15 amino acids. V gave up 3 bases and J gave up 1 base, with 12 bases separating them. Germline V gene sequence: CDR1 WNHNN, CDR2 SYGVQD (reference sequence). CDR3 residues: CASSDTTQGNTEAFF. CDR3 coding DNA: TGCGCCAGCAGTGATACAACGCAGGGGAACACTGAAGCTTTCTTT.

The chain combines TRBV5-6 with TRBJ2-7, with 8 bases lining up with TRBD2. Germline V lookup: CDR1 SGHDT, CDR2 YYEEEE. With 0 bases clipped from V and 6 bases from J, the junction kept 2 bases outside the gene matches. CDR3 length equals 13 residues. CDR3 loop: CASSLAGGAEQYF. The DNA for the CDR3 is TGTGCCAGCAGCTTGGCCGGGGGGGCCGAGCAGTACTTC.

CDR3 sequence: CASRGYGGKLFF. DNA of the CDR3: TGTGCCAGCAGGGGCTATGGTGGAAAACTGTTTTTT. The rearrangement joins TRBV14 to TRBJ1-4, with D unclear. V was clipped by 6 bases and J by 10 bases, with 12 bases between them. Germline values: CDR1 SGHDN, CDR2 FVKESK. The length of the CDR3 is 12 residues.

V gene TRBV2 combines with J gene TRBJ1-1; a weak D match, TRBD1 (5 bases). V was cut by 1 base and J by 10 bases, with 10 bases left in between. This CDR3 has 12 residues. Germline V gene sequence: CDR1 SNHLY, CDR2 FYNNEI. CDR3 in DNA: TGTGCCAGCAGTGAAGGGGGCCGACGAGCTTTCTTT. Its translation is CASSEGGRRAFF. Combining the CDR3 with reference TRBV2 and TRBJ1-1 gives the whole variable domain EPEVTQTPSHQVTQMGQEVILRCVPISNHLYFYWYRQILGQKVEFLVSFYNNEISEKSEIFDDQFSVERPDGSNFTLKIRSTKLEDSAMYFCASSEGGRRAFFGQGTRLTVV.

This clone was counted between two and nine times. This sequence joins TRBV4-3 and TRBJ2-7, with D perhaps TRBD1 (5 bases). V was clipped by 2 bases and J by 1 base, with 15 bases between them. Germline V gives CDR1 LGHNA, CDR2 YSLEER. This CDR3 is built from 16 residues. CDR3: CASSQSTGFDSYEQYF. CDR3 bases: TGCGCCAGCAGCCAATCAACAGGATTTGATTCCTACGAGCAGTACTTC.

The gene calls are TRBV28 and TRBJ1-1; 11 nucleotides agree with TRBD1. Per the germline V gene, CDR1 is MDHEN and CDR2 is SYDVKM. The CDR3 contains 15 residues. V gave up 4 bases and J gave up 4 bases; unmatched junction bases: 5. The CDR3 protein is CASSSSGTGGTEAFF. The CDR3 DNA sequence: TGTGCCAGCAGTTCTTCCGGGACAGGGGGCACTGAAGCTTTCTTT.